This TCR beta chain was sequenced in a study of T-cell reconstitution after alpha-beta-depleted transplantation in children. The junction had 9 bases not matched to a gene; V was cut back by 3 bases and J by 5 bases. The CDR3 is made up of 15 amino acids. Germline loops: CDR1 SGHNT, CDR2 YYREEE (reference sequence). The library targeted TCRbeta and was prepared with unique molecular identifiers. TCRdb re-called the PCR reads through MiXCR, storing one row per CDR3 protein. The sample shows 380,000 or so distinct CDR3 sequences, about 14% of them seen only once. V is TRBV5-4 and J is TRBJ2-7; 9 bases match TRBD1. Material: PBMCs, obtained from the stem cell graft. This TCR was recovered from a human donor who donated a stem cell graft to a child with Fanconi anemia. The CDR3 coding sequence is TGTGCCAGCAGCTGGGGACAGGGAAAGGAGAACGAGCAGTACTTC. Its protein product is CASSWGQGKENEQYF.